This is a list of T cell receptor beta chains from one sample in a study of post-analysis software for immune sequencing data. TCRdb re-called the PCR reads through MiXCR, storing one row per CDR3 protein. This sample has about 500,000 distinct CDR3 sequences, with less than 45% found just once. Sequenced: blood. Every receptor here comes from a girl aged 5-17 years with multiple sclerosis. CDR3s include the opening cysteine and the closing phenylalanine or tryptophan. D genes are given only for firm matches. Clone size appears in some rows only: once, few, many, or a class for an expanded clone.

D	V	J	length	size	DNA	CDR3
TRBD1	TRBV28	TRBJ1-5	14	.	TGTGCCGGCAGTTTCGGGACAGTTAATCAGCCCCAGCATTTT	CAGSFGTVNQPQHF
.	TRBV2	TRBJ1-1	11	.	TGTGCCAGCTTCCGCGGGACTGAAGCTTTCTTT	CASFRGTEAFF
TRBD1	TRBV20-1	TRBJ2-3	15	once	TGCAGTGCGAAGACAGGGGAGGACGCACAAAATACGCAGTATTTT	CSAKTGEDAQNTQYF
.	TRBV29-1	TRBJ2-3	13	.	TGCAGCGCCTCGAGCCCCAGCACAGATACGCAGTATTTT	CSASSPSTDTQYF
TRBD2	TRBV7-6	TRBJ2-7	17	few	TGTGCCAGCAGCTTAGGGATGACTAGCGGGACTACCTACGAGCAGTACTTC	CASSLGMTSGTTYEQYF
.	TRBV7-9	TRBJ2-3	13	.	TGTGCCAGCAGCAGACTTAGCACAGATACGCAGTATTTT	CASSRLSTDTQYF
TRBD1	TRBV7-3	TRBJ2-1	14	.	TGTGCCAGCAGACAATACGACAGGGGCAATGAGCAGTTCTTC	CASRQYDRGNEQFF
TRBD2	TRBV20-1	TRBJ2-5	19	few	TGCAGTGCTAGAGATTTGAGGCTAGCGGGAGGTAACCTCCGGGAGACCCAGTACTTC	CSARDLRLAGGNLRETQYF
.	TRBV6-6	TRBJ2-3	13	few	TGTGCCAGCAGCCAACCAGGCACAGATACGCAGTATTTT	CASSQPGTDTQYF
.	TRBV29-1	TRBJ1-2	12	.	TGCAGCGTCGGGGGAGCGGACTATGGCTACACCTTC	CSVGGADYGYTF
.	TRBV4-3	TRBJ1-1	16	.	TGCGCCAGCAGCCGGGGAGAGGGACTCCCGGGCGCTGAAGCTTTCTTT	CASSRGEGLPGAEAFF
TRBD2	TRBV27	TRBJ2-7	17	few	TGTGCCAGCAGACGACTAGCGGGAGGGACAACAACCTACGAGCAGTACTTC	CASRRLAGGTTTYEQYF
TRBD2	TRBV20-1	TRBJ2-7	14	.	TGCAGTGCTCCTTCGCCTAGCGGAAACTACGAGCAGTACTTC	CSAPSPSGNYEQYF
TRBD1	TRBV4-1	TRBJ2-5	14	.	TGCGCCACCGCCCCAACAGGGGGCGGAGAGACCCAGTACTTC	CATAPTGGGETQYF
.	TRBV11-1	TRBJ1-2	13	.	TGTGCCAGCAGCTCCGGACAGATCTATGGCTACACCTTC	CASSSGQIYGYTF
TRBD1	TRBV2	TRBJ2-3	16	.	TGTGCCAGCAGTGGAGCCCCCGGGACAGGGGCTGATACGCAGTATTTT	CASSGAPGTGADTQYF
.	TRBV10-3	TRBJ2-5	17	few	TGTGCCATCAGTGGGGGAACAGGCCGGTCGTACCAAGAGACCCAGTACTTC	CAISGGTGRSYQETQYF
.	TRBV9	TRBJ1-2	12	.	TGTGCCAGCAGCGTAGGGGACAATGGCTACACCTTC	CASSVGDNGYTF
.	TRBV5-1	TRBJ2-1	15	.	TGCGCCAGCAGCTCCGACCCAGACAATTACAATGAGCAGTTCTTC	CASSSDPDNYNEQFF